A single sample is the source of the 24 T cell receptor beta chains below, sequenced in a study of cytomegalovirus exposure and HLA in healthy donors. The PCR had 60 Vbeta and 13 Jbeta primers. Libraries were prepared by immunoSEQ multiplex PCR; TCRdb keeps only in-frame clonotypes and omits some of them. The sample has around 200,000 clones; 83% are singletons. The sequencing input was PBMCs. The source of these receptors is a girl aged 5 to 17 in good health and CMV-seronegative.

The rearrangement links TRBV5-5 to TRBJ2-2; a possible D gene is TRBD1 (5 bases). The CDR3 spans 13 residues. V dropped 2 bases and J dropped 5 bases, with 7 bases sitting between them. Per the germline V gene, CDR1 is SGHKS and CDR2 is YYEKEE (reference sequence). The CDR3 region is CASSFAGTGELFF. Here the CDR3 DNA reads TGTGCCAGCAGCTTTGCAGGGACCGGGGAGCTGTTTTTT.

This clone was seen a single time. The V gene is TRBV19, the J gene TRBJ2-3, with 14 positions matching TRBD2. The CDR3 sequence is 15 residues long. Unmatched junction bases numbered 5, after V lost 8 bases and J lost 4 bases. From germline, CDR1 is LNHDA and CDR2 SQIVND (reference sequence). Written as DNA, the CDR3 is TGTGCCAGTGGGACTAGCGGGAGTCAGGCAGATACGCAGTATTTT. It encodes CASGTSGSQADTQYF.

The chain employs TRBV7-2 and TRBJ2-1; 8 bases fit TRBD2. V lost 3 bases and J lost 2; bases outside the gene matches: 12. Per germline, CDR1 SGHTA and CDR2 FQGNSA. The CDR3 totals 18 residues. The CDR3 region is CASSFPRSGRTAYNEQFF. The CDR3 nucleotides are TGTGCCAGCAGCTTTCCACGAAGCGGGAGAACGGCCTACAATGAGCAGTTCTTC. The variable domain in full, completed from reference TRBV7-2 and TRBJ2-1, reads GAGVSQSPSNKVTEKGKDVELRCDPISGHTALYWYRQSLGQGLEFLIYFQGNSAPDKSGLPSDRFSAERTGGSVSTLTIQRTQQEDSAVYLCASSFPRSGRTAYNEQFFGPGTRLTVL.

The V and J genes are TRBV14 and TRBJ1-2; D is unresolved. This CDR3 has 13 amino acids. CDR1 and CDR2 (germline): SGHDN, FVKESK. Trimming removed 0 bases from V and 2 bases from J, with 4 bases in between. CDR3 in DNA: TGTGCCAGCAGCCAAGATGAGAACTATGGCTACACCTTC. Its protein product is CASSQDENYGYTF.

This clone was seen just once. Written as DNA, the CDR3 is TGTGCCAGTAGTATCTCGGCCGGGACAGGGCGAGGCTACACCTTC. Its protein product is CASSISAGTGRGYTF. This chain joins TRBV19 and TRBJ1-2; 9 nucleotides line up with TRBD1. V trimming: 3 bases; J trimming: 8 bases; junction bases outside the gene matches: 10. There are 15 residues in the CDR3. CDR1 LNHDA and CDR2 SQIVND come from the germline V gene (reference sequence).

The chain joins TRBV6-4 to TRBJ2-1, with 10 positions matching TRBD2. Trimming removed 0 bases from V and 9 bases from J; junction bases left unmatched: 14. The CDR3 spans 18 residues. Germline V gene sequence: CDR1 MRHNA, CDR2 SNTAGT. This chain's CDR3 is CASSDSPLAGVAAGEQFF. The CDR3 DNA follows: TGTGCCAGCAGTGACTCACCCCTAGCGGGAGTGGCCGCGGGTGAGCAGTTCTTC.

The V call is TRBV2, the J call TRBJ2-1, with 9 nucleotides matching TRBD2. The germline CDR1 and CDR2 sequences are SNHLY and FYNNEI. V was clipped by 6 bases and J by 2 bases; unmatched bases: 5. The CDR3 runs 15 residues. The CDR3 here is CASRLSGSTYNEQFF. The CDR3, as DNA: TGTGCCAGCAGGCTTAGCGGGAGTACCTACAATGAGCAGTTCTTC.

The rearrangement links TRBV6-5 to TRBJ1-5, with TRBD1 matching over 11 bases. Germline V gene sequence: CDR1 MNHEY, CDR2 SVGAGI. J was trimmed by 4 bases and V by 4 bases; bases with no gene match: 6. The CDR3 contains 16 residues. CDR3 region: CASSSSGTGGNQPQHF. The CDR3 DNA reads TGTGCCAGCAGTTCTAGCGGGACAGGGGGAAATCAGCCCCAGCATTTT.

The chain uses TRBV6-1 and TRBJ1-2; 7 positions match TRBD1. Trimming took 4 bases from V and 2 from J; bases not matched to a gene: 7. This CDR3 has 15 residues. Germline V gene sequence: CDR1 MNHNS, CDR2 SASEGT. The CDR3 sequence is CASSALGTANYGYTF. The CDR3 nucleotides read TGTGCCAGCAGTGCCCTGGGGACAGCAAACTATGGCTACACCTTC.

The rearrangement joins TRBV6-1 to TRBJ2-7, with D perhaps TRBD1 (6 bases). The CDR3 is 12 residues long. The germline V gene has CDR1 MNHNS and CDR2 SASEGT. V lost 7 bases to trimming and J lost 4 bases, with 11 bases between them. DNA of the CDR3: TGTGCCAGCACCCAGACAGGTTACGAGCAGTACTTC. It codes for CASTQTGYEQYF.

This rearrangement joins TRBV11-2 to TRBJ2-3; 14 nucleotides agree with TRBD2. Trimming took 2 bases from V and 3 from J; bases not matched to a gene: 10. The CDR3 sequence is 19 residues long. Germline V gives CDR1 SGHAT, CDR2 FQNNGV. CDR3 in DNA: TGTGCCAGCAGCTTACTTATGACGAGGACTAGCGGGAGGACAGATACGCAGTATTTT. Translated, it gives CASSLLMTRTSGRTDTQYF.

The chain recombines TRBV6-5 with TRBJ1-2; D perhaps matches TRBD1 (5 bases). This CDR3 contains 15 residues. V shed 0 bases and J shed 5 bases, with 13 bases lying between them. The V gene's germline CDR1 is MNHEY and CDR2 SVGAGI. The CDR3: CASSYSFVTGYGYTF. DNA of the CDR3: TGTGCCAGCAGTTACTCCTTTGTCACAGGTTATGGCTACACCTTC.

The chain carries TRBV10-2 and TRBJ2-3; 9 bases are shared with TRBD2. This CDR3 has 17 residues. Per the germline V gene, CDR1 is WSHSY and CDR2 is SAAADI. The trim removed 2 bases at V and 6 bases at J, leaving 12 bases unmatched. The CDR3 nucleotides read TGCGCCAGCAGTGAGCTCCCGGGACTAGCCATGCGGGATACGCAGTATTTT. Translated, it gives CASSELPGLAMRDTQYF.

This chain uses TRBV14 with TRBJ1-2, with TRBD1 as a possible D gene (6 bases). V lost 3 bases to trimming and J lost 3 bases, with 11 bases between them. From germline, CDR1 is SGHDN and CDR2 FVKESK. The CDR3 is made up of 14 amino acids. CDR3 nucleotides: TGTGCCAGCAGCCAGGGCAGGGGAGACTATGGCTACACCTTC. Encoded protein: CASSQGRGDYGYTF.

This clone has only a few counts. The chain is built from TRBV10-3 and TRBJ2-2, with 7 bases matching TRBD1. The junction had 7 bases not matched to a gene; V was cut back by 6 bases and J by 3 bases. CDR1 is ENHRY and CDR2 is SYGVKD in the germline V gene. This CDR3 contains 15 residues. CDR3: CAISEGQEDTGELFF. DNA for the CDR3: TGTGCCATCAGCGAAGGACAGGAAGACACCGGGGAGCTGTTTTTT.

V gene TRBV28 combines with J gene TRBJ2-1, with TRBD2 matching 8 bases. The CDR3 contains 14 residues. V gave up 5 bases and J gave up 0 bases; unmatched junction bases: 0. Germline V CDR1 and CDR2: MDHEN, SYDVKM. The CDR3 nucleotides are TGTGCCAGCAGTAGCGGGAGCTCCTACAATGAGCAGTTCTTC. Its translation is CASSSGSSYNEQFF.

The chain carries TRBV5-1 and TRBJ1-5, with D maybe TRBD1 (6 bases). Germline CDR1 reads SGHRS; CDR2 reads YFSETQ. CDR3 length: 13 residues. The V gene lost 4 bases and the J gene lost 5 bases, with 10 bases spanning the gap. CDR3 residues: CASSLRGDQPQHF. The CDR3 nucleotides are TGCGCCAGCAGCCTCAGGGGTGATCAGCCCCAGCATTTT.

V and J are TRBV28 and TRBJ2-7; 9 bases are shared with TRBD1. CDR3 size: 15 residues. The V and J ends lost 1 base and 5 bases, in that order; junction bases with no gene match: 6. Germline values: CDR1 MDHEN, CDR2 SYDVKM. The CDR3 region has the DNA TGTGCCAGCAGTTTATCCGGGACAGGGTACGACGAGCAGTACTTC. This sequence encodes CASSLSGTGYDEQYF.

The chain recombines TRBV29-1 with TRBJ1-2, with TRBD1 identical over 7 bases. Germline loops: CDR1 SQVTM, CDR2 ANQGSEA. The junction had 4 bases not matched to a gene; V was cut back by 4 bases and J by 5 bases. This CDR3 is built from 12 residues. The CDR3 spells CSVVVTGYGYTF. The DNA of the CDR3 is TGCAGCGTTGTTGTGACAGGGTATGGCTACACCTTC.

With regard to this clone: The same CDR3 can be traced to other DNA sequences in this sample. The rearrangement uses TRBV15 and TRBJ2-7, with 8 bases that match TRBD1. Unmatched junction bases numbered 10, after V lost 2 bases and J lost 4 bases. CDR3 size: 16 residues. CDR1 and CDR2 (germline): LNHNV, YYDKDF (reference sequence). The CDR3 DNA follows: TGTGCCACCAGCAGACCAGGGCAGGGGGCTCAGTACGAGCAGTACTTC. Residues: CATSRPGQGAQYEQYF. Supplemented by reference TRBV15 and TRBJ2-7, the full variable domain reads DAMVIQNPRYQVTQFGKPVTLSCSQTLNHNVMYWYQQKSSQAPKLLFHYYDKDFNNEADTPDNFQSRRPNTSFCFLDIRSPGLGDTAMYLCATSRPGQGAQYEQYFGPGTRLTVT.

This clone was seen only once. This sequence joins TRBV7-3 and TRBJ2-5; unclear D gene. There are 13 residues in the CDR3. Germline CDR1 and CDR2: SGHTA and FQGTGA. Between the trimmed V and J ends, which lost 2 bases and 5 bases, there was a span of 9 bases. The CDR3 spells CASSLGHRETQYF. The CDR3 bases are TGTGCCAGCAGCTTAGGGCACCGGGAGACCCAGTACTTC.

The rearrangement uses TRBV2 and TRBJ2-7; 7 positions match TRBD1. CDR1 and CDR2 (germline): SNHLY, FYNNEI. The V and J ends lost 2 bases and 2 bases, in that order; junction bases with no gene match: 6. This CDR3 is 15 amino acids long. The CDR3 bases are TGTGCCAGCAGTGAACGAACGACAGGGACCTACGAGCAGTACTTC. Its translation: CASSERTTGTYEQYF. The full variable domain, in which reference TRBV2 and TRBJ2-7 provide the parts outside the CDR3, is EPEVTQTPSHQVTQMGQEVILRCVPISNHLYFYWYRQILGQKVEFLVSFYNNEISEKSEIFDDQFSVERPDGSNFTLKIRSTKLEDSAMYFCASSERTTGTYEQYFGPGTRLTVT.

V usage is TRBV9 and J usage is TRBJ1-2; 9 nucleotides agree with TRBD1. The V segment lost 3 bases and the J segment 8 bases; nucleotides outside the gene matches: 17. The germline gives CDR1 SGDLS, CDR2 YYNGEE. CDR3 size: 17 residues. CDR3 nucleotide sequence: TGTGCCAGCAGCGGCGGACAGGGGCGCCCCTTAGAGGGAGGCTACACCTTC. As protein: CASSGGQGRPLEGGYTF.

The chain's CDR3 is CASSITTSGSYEQYF. The CDR3 bases are TGTGCCAGTAGTATAACAACTAGCGGGAGTTACGAGCAGTACTTC. This sequence joins TRBV19 and TRBJ2-7, with 11 bases identical to TRBD2. This CDR3 region has 15 residues. J gave up 4 bases and V 2 bases, and 4 bases lay outside the gene matches. The V gene's germline CDR1 is LNHDA and CDR2 SQIVND (reference sequence).